This entry lists 2 T cell receptor beta chains sequenced from one sample in a study of T cell clonality in common variable immunodeficiency. Assay used: immunoSEQ multiplex PCR; TCRdb lists only in-frame clones, some missing. In total the sample includes roughly 55,000 clones, none of them seen once. Input material: peripheral blood mononuclear cells. The receptor source for this set is a person aged 18-70 years in good health.

This clone was seen a few times. Read data end 3 residues before the CDR3 end; the end is taken from the germline J gene. The chain has TRBV7-2 and TRBJ1-2, with a weak D call TRBD1 (6 bases). Trimming cost V 7 bases and J 2 bases, with 11 bases left between them. Looked up from germline, CDR1 is SGHTA and CDR2 is FQGNSA. The CDR3 has 13 amino acids. The CDR3 DNA, read in part, is TGTGCCAGCAACACACAGGGCAACTATGGC. It translates to CASNTQGNYG. The entire CDR3 reads CASNTQGNYGYTF.

This clone occurred many times. The sequence runs out 3 residues before the end of the CDR3; the remainder is reconstructed from the germline J gene. The rearrangement uses TRBV5-1 and TRBJ2-7, with a tentative D call TRBD2 (5 bases). The length of the CDR3 is 13 residues. Looked up from germline, CDR1 is SGHRS and CDR2 is YFSETQ. Trimming took 4 bases from V and 3 from J, leaving 11 bases between them. CDR3 DNA, as far as it was read: TGCGCCAGCAGCCCGGGGTCTAGCTACGAG. It specifies CASSPGSSYE. The entire CDR3 protein reads CASSPGSSYEQYF.